This TCR beta chain was observed in a study of beta chain features in type 1 diabetes. Findings of the study overall: Shorter templates might be favored by PCR, and equally so in patients and in controls.

V dropped 1 base and J dropped 5; count of bases not matched to a gene: 2. The CDR3 sequence is 16 residues long. CDR1 is SGHDN, CDR2 FVKESK, per germline. In regard to this clone: Its antigen remains unknown.

Expressed TCRB transcripts were sequenced, since all the RNA that had been isolated was reverse transcribed. Profiled with immunoSEQ multiplex PCR; TCRdb holds only in-frame clones, not every one. The sample yields about 290,000 clones, about 7.8% seen once. Material: central memory CD4+ T cells from blood. The sequence was obtained from a woman under 30 in good health. The J gene is TRBJ2-1, the V gene TRBV14, with TRBD2 matching over 13 bases. CDR3 amino acids: CASSQGTSGRNNEQFF. CDR3 DNA: TGTGCCAGCAGCCAAGGGACTAGCGGGAGAAACAATGAGCAGTTCTTC.